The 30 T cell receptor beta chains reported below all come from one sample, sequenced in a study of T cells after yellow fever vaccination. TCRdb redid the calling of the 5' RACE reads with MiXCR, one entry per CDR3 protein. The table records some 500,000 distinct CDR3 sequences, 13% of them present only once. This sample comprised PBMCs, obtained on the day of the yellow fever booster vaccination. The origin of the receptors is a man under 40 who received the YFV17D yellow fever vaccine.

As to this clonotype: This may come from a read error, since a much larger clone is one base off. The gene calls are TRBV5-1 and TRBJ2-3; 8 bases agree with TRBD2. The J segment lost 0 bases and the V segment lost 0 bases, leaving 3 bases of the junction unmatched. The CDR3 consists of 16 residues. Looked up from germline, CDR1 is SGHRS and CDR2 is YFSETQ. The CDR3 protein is CASSLGLASSTDTQYF. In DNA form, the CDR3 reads TGCGCCAGCAGCTTGGGACTAGCGTCTAGCACAGATACGCAGTATTTT.

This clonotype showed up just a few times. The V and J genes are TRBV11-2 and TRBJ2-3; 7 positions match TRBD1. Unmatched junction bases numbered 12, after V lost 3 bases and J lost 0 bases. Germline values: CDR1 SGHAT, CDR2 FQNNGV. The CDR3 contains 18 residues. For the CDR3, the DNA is TGTGCCAGCAGCTTTACCTCCATTGGGACAGCTAGCACAGATACGCAGTATTTT. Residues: CASSFTSIGTASTDTQYF.

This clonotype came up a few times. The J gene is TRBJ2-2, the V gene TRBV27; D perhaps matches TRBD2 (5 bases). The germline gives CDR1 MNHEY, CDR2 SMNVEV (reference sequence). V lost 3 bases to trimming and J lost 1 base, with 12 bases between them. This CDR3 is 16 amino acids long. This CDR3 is CASSLPAGRNTGELFF. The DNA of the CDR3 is TGTGCCAGCAGTTTGCCCGCGGGTAGGAACACCGGGGAGCTGTTTTTT.

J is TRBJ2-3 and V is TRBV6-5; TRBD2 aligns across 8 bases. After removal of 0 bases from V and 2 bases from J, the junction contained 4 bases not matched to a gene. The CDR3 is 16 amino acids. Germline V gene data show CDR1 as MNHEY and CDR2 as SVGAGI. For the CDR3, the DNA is TGTGCCAGCAGTTACTCCTTAGCGGGGAACACAGATACGCAGTATTTT. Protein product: CASSYSLAGNTDTQYF.

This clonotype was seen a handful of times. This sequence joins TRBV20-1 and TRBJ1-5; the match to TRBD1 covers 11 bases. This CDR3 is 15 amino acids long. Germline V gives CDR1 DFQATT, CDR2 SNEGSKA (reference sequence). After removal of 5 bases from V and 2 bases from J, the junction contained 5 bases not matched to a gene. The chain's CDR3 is CSAGQGAGGNQPQHF. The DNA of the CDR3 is TGCAGTGCTGGACAGGGGGCCGGGGGCAATCAGCCCCAGCATTTT.

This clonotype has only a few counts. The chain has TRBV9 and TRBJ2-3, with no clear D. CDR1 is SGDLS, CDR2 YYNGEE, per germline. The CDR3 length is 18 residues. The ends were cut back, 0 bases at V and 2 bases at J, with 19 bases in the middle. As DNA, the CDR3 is TGTGCCAGCAGCGTAGTTCCGATGAAGACTCCCCACACAGATACGCAGTATTTT. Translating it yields CASSVVPMKTPHTDTQYF.

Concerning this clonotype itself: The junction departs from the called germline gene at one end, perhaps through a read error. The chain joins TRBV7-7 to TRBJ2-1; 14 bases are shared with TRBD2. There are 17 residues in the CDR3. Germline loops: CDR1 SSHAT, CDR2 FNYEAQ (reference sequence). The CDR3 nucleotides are TGTGCTAGCAGCTATGGGACTAGCGGGAGAAACTACAATGAGCAGTTCTTC. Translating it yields CASSYGTSGRNYNEQFF. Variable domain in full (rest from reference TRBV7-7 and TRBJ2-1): GAGVSQSPRYKVTKRGQDVTLRCDPISSHATLYWYQQALGQGPEFLTYFNYEAQPDKSGLPSDRFSAERPEGSISTLTIQRTEQRDSAMYRCASSYGTSGRNYNEQFFGPGTRLTVL.

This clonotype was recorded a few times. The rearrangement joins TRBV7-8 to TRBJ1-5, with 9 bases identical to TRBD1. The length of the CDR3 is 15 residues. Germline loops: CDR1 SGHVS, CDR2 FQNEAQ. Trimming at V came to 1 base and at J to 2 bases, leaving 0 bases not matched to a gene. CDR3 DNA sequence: TGTGCCAGCAGCTTAGGGACAGGGGGCAATCAGCCCCAGCATTTT. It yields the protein CASSLGTGGNQPQHF.

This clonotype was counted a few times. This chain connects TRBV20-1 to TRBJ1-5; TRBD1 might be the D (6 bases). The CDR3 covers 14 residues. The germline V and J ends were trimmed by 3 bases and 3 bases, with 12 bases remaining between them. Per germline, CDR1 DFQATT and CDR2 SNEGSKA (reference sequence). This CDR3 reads CSASYTGFNQPQHF. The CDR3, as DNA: TGCAGTGCTAGCTACACAGGGTTCAATCAGCCCCAGCATTTT.

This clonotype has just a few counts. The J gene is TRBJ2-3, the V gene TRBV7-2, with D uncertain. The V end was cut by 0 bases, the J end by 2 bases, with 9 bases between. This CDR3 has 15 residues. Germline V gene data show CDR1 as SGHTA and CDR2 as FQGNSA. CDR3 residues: CASSLAGIATDTQYF. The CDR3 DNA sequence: TGTGCCAGCAGCTTAGCCGGAATCGCCACAGATACGCAGTATTTT.

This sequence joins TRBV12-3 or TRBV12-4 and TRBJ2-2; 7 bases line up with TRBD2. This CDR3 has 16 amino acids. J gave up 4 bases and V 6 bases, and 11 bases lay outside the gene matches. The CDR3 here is CASSSPASGFTGELFF. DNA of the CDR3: TGTGCCAGCAGCTCCCCAGCTAGCGGTTTCACCGGGGAGCTGTTTTTT.

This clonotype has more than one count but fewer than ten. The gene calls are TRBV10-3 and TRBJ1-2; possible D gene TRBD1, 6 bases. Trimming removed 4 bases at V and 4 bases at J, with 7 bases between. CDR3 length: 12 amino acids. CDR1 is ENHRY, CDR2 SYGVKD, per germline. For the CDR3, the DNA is TGTGCCATCAGTGCACAGGGCTATGGCTACACCTTC. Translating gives CAISAQGYGYTF.

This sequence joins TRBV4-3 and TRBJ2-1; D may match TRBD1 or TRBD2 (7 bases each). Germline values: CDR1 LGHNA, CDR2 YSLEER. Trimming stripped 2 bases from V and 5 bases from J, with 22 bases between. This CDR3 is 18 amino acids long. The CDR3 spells CASSQLKGRQGGNNEQFF. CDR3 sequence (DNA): TGCGCCAGCAGCCAACTAAAGGGCCGGCAGGGGGGGAACAATGAGCAGTTCTTC.

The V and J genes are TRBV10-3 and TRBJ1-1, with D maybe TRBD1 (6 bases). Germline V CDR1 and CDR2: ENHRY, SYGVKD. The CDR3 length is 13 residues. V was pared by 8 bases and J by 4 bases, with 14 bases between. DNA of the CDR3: TGTGCCATCTCCTCAGGGGTTGTCACTGAAGCTTTCTTT. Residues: CAISSGVVTEAFF.

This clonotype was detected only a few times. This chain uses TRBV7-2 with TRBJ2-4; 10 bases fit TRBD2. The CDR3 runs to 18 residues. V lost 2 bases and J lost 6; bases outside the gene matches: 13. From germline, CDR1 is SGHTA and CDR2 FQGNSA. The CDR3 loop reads CASSLSLAGVLTINIQYF. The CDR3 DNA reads TGTGCCAGCAGCTTATCCCTAGCGGGAGTTCTCACAATAAACATTCAGTACTTC.

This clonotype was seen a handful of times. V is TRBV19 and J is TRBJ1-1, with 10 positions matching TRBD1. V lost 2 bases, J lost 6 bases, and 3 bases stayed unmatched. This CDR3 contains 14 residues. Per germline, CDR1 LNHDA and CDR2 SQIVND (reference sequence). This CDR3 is CASSIIGTGAEAFF. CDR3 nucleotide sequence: TGTGCCAGTAGTATAATAGGGACAGGGGCTGAAGCTTTCTTT.

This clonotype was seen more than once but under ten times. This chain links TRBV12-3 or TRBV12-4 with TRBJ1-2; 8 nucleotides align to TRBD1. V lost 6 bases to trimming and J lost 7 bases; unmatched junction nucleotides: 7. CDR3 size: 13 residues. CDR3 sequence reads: CASSLQTGAGYTF. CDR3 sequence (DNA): TGTGCCAGCAGCCTACAGACAGGGGCTGGCTACACCTTC.

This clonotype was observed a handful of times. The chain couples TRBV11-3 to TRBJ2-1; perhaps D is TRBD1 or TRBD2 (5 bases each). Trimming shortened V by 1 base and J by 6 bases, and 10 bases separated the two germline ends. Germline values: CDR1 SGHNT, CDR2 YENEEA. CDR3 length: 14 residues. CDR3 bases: TGTGCCAGCAGCTTAGGGGGGAAAACCAATGAGCAGTTCTTC. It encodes CASSLGGKTNEQFF.

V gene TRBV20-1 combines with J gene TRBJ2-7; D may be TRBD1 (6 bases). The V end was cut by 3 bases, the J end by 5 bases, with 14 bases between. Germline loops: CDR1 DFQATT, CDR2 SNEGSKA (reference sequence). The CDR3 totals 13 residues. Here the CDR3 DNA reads TGCAGTGCTAGCACTATCAGGGGCCACGAGCAGTACTTC. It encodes CSASTIRGHEQYF.

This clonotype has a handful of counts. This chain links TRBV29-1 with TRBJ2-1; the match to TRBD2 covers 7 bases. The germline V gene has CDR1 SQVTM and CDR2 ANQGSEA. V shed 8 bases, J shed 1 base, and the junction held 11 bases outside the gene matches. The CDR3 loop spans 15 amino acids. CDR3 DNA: TGCAGCTCCGGCGGCGGGAGTGGGTCCTACAATGAGCAGTTCTTC. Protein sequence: CSSGGGSGSYNEQFF.

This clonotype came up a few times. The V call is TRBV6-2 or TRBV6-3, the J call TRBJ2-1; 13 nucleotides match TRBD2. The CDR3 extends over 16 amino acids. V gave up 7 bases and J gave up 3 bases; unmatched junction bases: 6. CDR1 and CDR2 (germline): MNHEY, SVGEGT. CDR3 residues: CASNGLAGAHYNEQFF. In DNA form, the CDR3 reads TGTGCCAGCAACGGACTAGCGGGAGCTCACTACAATGAGCAGTTCTTC.

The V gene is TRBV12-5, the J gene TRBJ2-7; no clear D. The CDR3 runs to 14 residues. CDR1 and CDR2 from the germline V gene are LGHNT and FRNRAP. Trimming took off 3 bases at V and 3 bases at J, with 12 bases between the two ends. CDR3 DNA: TGTGCTAGTGGTTTACAGACTTTGAGCTACGAGCAGTACTTC. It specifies CASGLQTLSYEQYF.

The CDR3 loop reads CSAHSSAGNTGELFF. The CDR3 nucleotides read TGCAGTGCTCATTCTTCGGCAGGGAACACCGGGGAGCTGTTTTTT. V is TRBV20-1 and J is TRBJ2-2, with D unclear. CDR3 length: 15 residues. Germline V gives CDR1 DFQATT, CDR2 SNEGSKA (reference sequence). V was cut by 5 bases and J by 1 base, with 14 bases left in between.

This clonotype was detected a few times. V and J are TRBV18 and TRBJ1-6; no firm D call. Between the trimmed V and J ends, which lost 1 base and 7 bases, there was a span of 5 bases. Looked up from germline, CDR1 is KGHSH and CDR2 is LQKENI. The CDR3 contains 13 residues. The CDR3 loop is CASSPLGNSPLHF. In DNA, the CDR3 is TGTGCCAGCTCACCACTAGGCAATTCACCCCTCCACTTT.

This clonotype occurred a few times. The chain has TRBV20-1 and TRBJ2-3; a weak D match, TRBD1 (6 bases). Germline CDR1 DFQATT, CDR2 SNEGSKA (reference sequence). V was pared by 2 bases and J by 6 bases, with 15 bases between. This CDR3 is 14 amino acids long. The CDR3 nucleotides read TGCAGTGCTAGACCGGACAGCTGGGCGGATACGCAGTATTTT. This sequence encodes CSARPDSWADTQYF.

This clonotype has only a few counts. The chain's CDR3 is CATSRARKGQPNTEAFF. The CDR3 bases are TGTGCCACCAGCAGAGCCCGAAAGGGACAGCCGAACACTGAAGCTTTCTTT. V gene TRBV15 combines with J gene TRBJ1-1, with TRBD1 matching over 7 bases. Germline CDR1 is LNHNV and CDR2 is YYDKDF (reference sequence). The CDR3 contains 17 residues. Germline trimming cut 1 base from V and 1 base from J; bases unmatched to any gene: 9.

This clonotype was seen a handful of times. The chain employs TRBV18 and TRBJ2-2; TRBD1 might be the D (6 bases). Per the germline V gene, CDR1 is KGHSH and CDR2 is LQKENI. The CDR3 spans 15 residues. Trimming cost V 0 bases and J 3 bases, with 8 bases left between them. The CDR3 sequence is CASSPPTGYTGELFF. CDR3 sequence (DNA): TGTGCCAGCTCACCACCGACAGGATACACCGGGGAGCTGTTTTTT.

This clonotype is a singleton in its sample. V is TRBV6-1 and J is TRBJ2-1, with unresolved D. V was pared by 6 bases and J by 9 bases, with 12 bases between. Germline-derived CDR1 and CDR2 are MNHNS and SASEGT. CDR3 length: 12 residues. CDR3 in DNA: TGTGCCAGCAGGGATTCAGGTACTGAGCAGTTCTTC. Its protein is CASRDSGTEQFF.

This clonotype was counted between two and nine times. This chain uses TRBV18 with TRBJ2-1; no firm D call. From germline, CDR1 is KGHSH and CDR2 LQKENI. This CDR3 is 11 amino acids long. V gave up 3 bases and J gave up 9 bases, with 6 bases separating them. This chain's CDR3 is CASSPESEQFF. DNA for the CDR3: TGTGCCAGCTCACCGGAGAGTGAGCAGTTCTTC. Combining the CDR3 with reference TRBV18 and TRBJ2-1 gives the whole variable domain NAGVMQNPRHLVRRRGQEARLRCSPMKGHSHVYWYRQLPEEGLKFMVYLQKENIIDESGMPKERFSAEFPKEGPSILRIQQVVRGDSAAYFCASSPESEQFFGPGTRLTVL.

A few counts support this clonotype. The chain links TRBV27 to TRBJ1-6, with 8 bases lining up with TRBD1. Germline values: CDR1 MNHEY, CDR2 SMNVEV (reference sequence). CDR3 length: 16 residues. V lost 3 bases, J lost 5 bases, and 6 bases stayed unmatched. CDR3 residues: CASSFSRDRNNSPLHF. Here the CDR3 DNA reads TGTGCCAGCAGTTTTTCCCGGGACAGGAATAATTCACCCCTCCACTTT.